The T cell receptor (beta chain) under discussion was sequenced for a study of blood T cell repertoires in COVID-19. This clone was found once. Assay: immunoSEQ multiplex PCR; the TCRdb copy retains only in-frame clones and omits some. Among about 300,000 clones listed, 84% were seen once. Looked up from germline, CDR1 is SGHRS and CDR2 is YFSETQ. The J segment lost 3 bases and the V segment lost 4 bases, leaving 7 bases of the junction unmatched. There are 16 residues in the CDR3. The sample consisted of peripheral blood. The TCR comes from a human donor with COVID-19, enrolled during active disease. The donor label of this sample is uncertain. The chain joins TRBV5-1 to TRBJ1-6; TRBD1 agrees at 7 bases. The CDR3 reads CASSLRDSSYNSPLHF. The CDR3 coding sequence is TGCGCCAGCAGCCTCCGGGACAGTAGCTATAATTCACCCCTCCACTTT.